A selection of T cell receptor beta chains follows, all from one sample in a study of T cells in narcolepsy. Some clones are missing from TCRdb's copy, which holds only in-frame ones; the method was immunoSEQ multiplex PCR. The profile covers approximately 32,000 clones, with around 87% appearing a single time and 0.83% taken by the ten largest. Sequencing used CD45RA- memory CD4+ T cells from PBMCs. The receptors here all came from a human donor with narcolepsy. Each CDR3 is given with its conserved first and last residue. The D gene is left open where the match is weak. Rows give clone size only sometimes, using once, few, many, or a class for an expanded clone.

length: 15
D: TRBD1
J: TRBJ2-7
V: TRBV9
size: .
DNA: TGTGCCAGCAGCCCCCGGGGACAGCCAAACTACGAGCAGTACTTC
CDR3: CASSPRGQPNYEQYF

length: 21
D: TRBD1
J: TRBJ1-4
V: TRBV23-1
size: .
DNA: TGCGCCAGCAGTCACCCGCATAATAGGGACAGGGGGGATGCAACTAATGAAAAACTGTTTTTT
CDR3: CASSHPHNRDRGDATNEKLFF

length: 14
D: TRBD1
J: TRBJ1-4
V: TRBV9
size: .
DNA: TGTGCCAGCAGCGTAGGACAGGGCAATGAAAAACTGTTTTTT
CDR3: CASSVGQGNEKLFF

length: 13
D: .
J: TRBJ2-5
V: TRBV28
size: .
DNA: TGTGCCAGCAGTTTTAGGACGGTGGGTGAGCAGTACTTC
CDR3: CASSFRTVGEQYF

length: 14
D: .
J: TRBJ2-7
V: TRBV9
size: .
DNA: TGTGCCAGCAGCCCAGGTGGAGCTTCCTACGAGCAGTACTTC
CDR3: CASSPGGASYEQYF

length: 15
D: .
J: TRBJ1-5
V: TRBV5-8
size: .
DNA: TGTGCCAGCAGCTTGGGGTCAGGGGTGGGTCAGCCCCAGCATTTT
CDR3: CASSLGSGVGQPQHF

length: 13
D: .
J: TRBJ1-5
V: TRBV19
size: .
DNA: TGTGCCAGTAATGGGGGTATAGGTCAGCCCCAGCATTTT
CDR3: CASNGGIGQPQHF

length: 15
D: .
J: TRBJ2-1
V: TRBV10-3
size: .
DNA: TGTGCCAGCACATTAGCGGCCAGCTCCTACAATGAGCAGTTCTTC
CDR3: CASTLAASSYNEQFF

length: 13
D: .
J: TRBJ1-2
V: TRBV13
size: .
DNA: TGTGCCAGCAGCTTAACAGGCGCATATGGCTACACCTTC
CDR3: CASSLTGAYGYTF

length: 12
D: TRBD1
J: TRBJ1-2
V: TRBV28
size: .
DNA: TGTGCCAGCAGCGCCAGGGGGCCTGGCTACACCTTC
CDR3: CASSARGPGYTF

length: 15
D: .
J: TRBJ2-2
V: TRBV7-2
size: .
DNA: TGTGCCAGCAGCTTACAAAGTCAGGGAACCGGGGAGCTGTTTTTT
CDR3: CASSLQSQGTGELFF

length: 14
D: .
J: TRBJ1-2
V: TRBV2
size: few
DNA: TGTGCCAGCAGCGGGCCAGGGGTTCGCTATGGCTACACCTTC
CDR3: CASSGPGVRYGYTF

length: 15
D: TRBD1
J: TRBJ2-2
V: TRBV11-3
size: .
DNA: TGTGCCAGCAGCTTTGGGACAGGGAACACCGGGGAGCTGTTTTTT
CDR3: CASSFGTGNTGELFF

length: 15
D: TRBD2
J: TRBJ2-5
V: TRBV5-1
size: .
DNA: TGCGCCAGCAGCACGACTAGCGGGGCCCCAGGGACCCAGTACTTC
CDR3: CASSTTSGAPGTQYF

length: 16
D: TRBD1
J: TRBJ2-3
V: TRBV11-2
size: .
DNA: TGTGCCAGCAGCTTCGGGACAGGGGGGAGCACAGATACGCAGTATTTT
CDR3: CASSFGTGGSTDTQYF

length: 16
D: .
J: TRBJ2-1
V: TRBV11-3
size: .
DNA: TGTGCCAGCAGCTTACGTCCCAGGACACCATACAATGAGCAGTTCTTC
CDR3: CASSLRPRTPYNEQFF

length: 17
D: TRBD2
J: TRBJ2-3
V: TRBV4-2
size: .
DNA: TGTGCCAGCAGCCAGCAACACCGGACTAGCGGGCCCGATACGCAGTATTTT
CDR3: CASSQQHRTSGPDTQYF

length: 15
D: TRBD2
J: TRBJ2-1
V: TRBV5-4
size: .
DNA: TGTGCCAGCAGCTTGGGGGGGAGGGCGAGCAATGAGCAGTTCTTC
CDR3: CASSLGGRASNEQFF

length: 14
D: .
J: TRBJ1-3
V: TRBV6-6
size: .
DNA: TGTGCCAGCAGTTACGTCGGGGGAGGAAACACCATATATTTT
CDR3: CASSYVGGGNTIYF

length: 17
D: TRBD1
J: TRBJ1-5
V: TRBV7-2
size: .
DNA: TGTGCCAGCAGCTACAGGGGCCCCCCCTCTAGCAATCAGCCCCAGCATTTT
CDR3: CASSYRGPPSSNQPQHF

length: 17
D: TRBD2
J: TRBJ2-3
V: TRBV4-1
size: .
DNA: TGCGCCAGCAGCCAAGAATTTGGACTAGCGGGAGTTGATACGCAGTATTTT
CDR3: CASSQEFGLAGVDTQYF

length: 14
D: TRBD2
J: TRBJ2-5
V: TRBV7-9
size: .
DNA: TGTGCCAGCGTGAAAGCGGGAGGGGGAGAGACCCAGTACTTC
CDR3: CASVKAGGGETQYF

length: 14
D: TRBD1
J: TRBJ1-1
V: TRBV7-2
size: .
DNA: TGTGCCAGCAGCTCCGGAGCAGGGGGCACTGAAGCTTTCTTT
CDR3: CASSSGAGGTEAFF

length: 15
D: .
J: TRBJ2-3
V: TRBV15
size: .
DNA: TGTGCCACCAGCAGAGAGGCGGGAAGGTTAAGTACGCAGTATTTT
CDR3: CATSREAGRLSTQYF

length: 12
D: .
J: TRBJ1-2
V: TRBV6-5
size: .
DNA: TGTGCCAGCAGACCCGAGGCGGGTGGCTACACCTTC
CDR3: CASRPEAGGYTF

length: 13
D: .
J: TRBJ1-2
V: TRBV30
size: .
DNA: TGTGCCTGGAGTGTTAGGGGCGACTATGGCTACACCTTC
CDR3: CAWSVRGDYGYTF

length: 16
D: TRBD1
J: TRBJ1-3
V: TRBV5-1
size: .
DNA: TGCGCCAGCAGCTTGGAGGACAGGCCCTCTGGAAACACCATATATTTT
CDR3: CASSLEDRPSGNTIYF

length: 14
D: .
J: TRBJ1-1
V: TRBV5-6
size: .
DNA: TGTGCCAGCAGCTTGGGGACAGCGGTCGGCGAAGCTTTCTTT
CDR3: CASSLGTAVGEAFF

length: 14
D: .
J: TRBJ1-1
V: TRBV5-1
size: few
DNA: TGCGCCAGCAGCTCGGAAGGGGGGAGGACTGAAGCTTTCTTT
CDR3: CASSSEGGRTEAFF

length: 16
D: .
J: TRBJ1-5
V: TRBV7-8
size: .
DNA: TGTGCCAGCAGCTTAAGGTCCGAGAGGAACAATCAGCCCCAGCATTTT
CDR3: CASSLRSERNNQPQHF

length: 15
D: .
J: TRBJ2-1
V: TRBV7-8
size: .
DNA: TGTGCCAGCAGCGTGTGGGGGAACTCCTACAATGAGCAGTTCTTC
CDR3: CASSVWGNSYNEQFF